One sample yielded the 32 T cell receptor beta chains listed below, sequenced in a study of PD-L1 blockade in urothelial cancer. Assay: immunoSEQ multiplex PCR; the TCRdb copy retains only in-frame clones and omits some. Of tens of thousands of clones listed, around 76% are singletons. This specimen consisted of PBMCs, obtained around atezolizumab (anti-PD-L1) treatment. These receptors were collected from a man between 65 and 85 years old with urothelial cancer.

This chain joins TRBV19 and TRBJ2-5; 12 nucleotides align to TRBD1. The germline V gene has CDR1 LNHDA and CDR2 SQIVND (reference sequence). CDR3 length equals 17 residues. V lost 4 bases and J lost 4; bases outside the gene matches: 10. The CDR3 here is CASSTQPGQGAGETQYF. The CDR3 DNA follows: TGTGCCAGTAGTACCCAGCCGGGACAGGGGGCGGGAGAGACCCAGTACTTC.

The chain uses TRBV10-1 and TRBJ1-1; 9 bases line up with TRBD1. The CDR3 is 11 residues long. V lost 6 bases to trimming and J lost 8 bases; unmatched junction nucleotides: 1. The germline V gene encodes CDR1 WNHNN and CDR2 SYGVQD (reference sequence). CDR3 in DNA: TGCGCCAGCAGGGGGACAGGGGAAGCTTTCTTT. This encodes CASRGTGEAFF.

The chain joins TRBV19 to TRBJ1-1; TRBD1 is a possible D gene (6 bases). This CDR3 has 14 amino acids. V was pared by 7 bases and J by 1 base, with 13 bases between. Germline V gives CDR1 LNHDA, CDR2 SQIVND (reference sequence). CDR3 sequence: CASKRGGPNTEAFF. CDR3 nucleotides: TGTGCCAGTAAGAGGGGGGGGCCGAACACTGAAGCTTTCTTT.

As to this clone: Other DNA sequences in this specimen translate into the identical CDR3. The chain has TRBV6-1 and TRBJ1-2; D is undetermined. The CDR3 runs 14 residues. The V gene's germline CDR1 is MNHNS and CDR2 SASEGT. Trimming shortened V by 0 bases and J by 5 bases, and 10 bases separated the two germline ends. For the CDR3, the DNA is TGTGCCAGCAGTGAAGCGGCCATATCTTATGGCTACACCTTC. The encoded protein is CASSEAAISYGYTF.

The rearrangement uses TRBV12-5 and TRBJ1-5, with D perhaps TRBD1 (6 bases). This CDR3 has 17 amino acids. V was cut by 0 bases and J by 0 bases, with 12 bases left in between. CDR1 and CDR2 (germline): LGHNT, FRNRAP. The CDR3 nucleotides are TGTGCTAGTGGTTTGGTGACCTACAGGGATAGCAATCAGCCCCAGCATTTT. Protein product: CASGLVTYRDSNQPQHF.

This rearrangement joins TRBV6-5 to TRBJ1-2, with D unclear. V lost 0 bases and J lost 3, with 8 bases in between. This CDR3 contains 14 residues. Germline CDR1 and CDR2: MNHEY and SVGAGI. The CDR3 here is CASSYSGGDYGYTF. CDR3 nucleotides: TGTGCCAGCAGTTACTCAGGCGGGGACTATGGCTACACCTTC.

The chain couples TRBV10-3 to TRBJ1-1, with TRBD1 identical over 7 bases. The V and J ends lost 2 bases and 4 bases, in that order; junction bases with no gene match: 7. From germline, CDR1 is ENHRY and CDR2 SYGVKD. This CDR3 has 15 amino acids. CDR3 sequence reads: CAISEGTEGGTEAFF. The CDR3, as DNA: TGTGCCATCAGTGAGGGGACAGAGGGAGGCACTGAAGCTTTCTTT.

The chain joins TRBV6-5 to TRBJ2-7, with TRBD2 identical over 7 bases. The germline V gene has CDR1 MNHEY and CDR2 SVGAGI. CDR3 size: 14 residues. Trimming took 6 bases from V and 0 from J; bases not matched to a gene: 5. The CDR3 spells CASRTGGYSYEQYF. CDR3 coding DNA: TGTGCCAGCAGGACCGGGGGGTACTCCTACGAGCAGTACTTC.

V gene TRBV9 combines with J gene TRBJ2-1; 7 nucleotides agree with TRBD2. J gave up 10 bases and V 0 bases, and 10 bases lay outside the gene matches. The CDR3 runs to 15 residues. The germline V gene encodes CDR1 SGDLS and CDR2 YYNGEE. The CDR3 is CASSVGEGLREEQFF. The DNA for the CDR3 is TGTGCCAGCAGCGTAGGGGAGGGCCTTAGGGAGGAGCAGTTCTTC.

The chain recombines TRBV6-6 with TRBJ2-5, with TRBD1 identical over 8 bases. The CDR3 is 15 residues long. CDR1 MNHNY and CDR2 SVGAGI come from the germline V gene (reference sequence). V was clipped by 5 bases and J by 5 bases; unmatched bases: 10. CDR3 loop: CASSLTGGRGETQYF. The CDR3 region has the DNA TGTGCCAGCAGTCTAACAGGGGGGAGAGGGGAGACCCAGTACTTC.

The V call is TRBV6-6, the J call TRBJ1-5; TRBD1 matches at 10 bases. The CDR3 loop spans 16 amino acids. The germline V gene encodes CDR1 MNHNY and CDR2 SVGAGI (reference sequence). Germline trimming cut 1 base from V and 6 bases from J; bases unmatched to any gene: 6. In DNA form, the CDR3 reads TGTGCCAGCAGTTACTTTGGGACAGGGGAGGCTCAGCCCCAGCATTTT. Its translation: CASSYFGTGEAQPQHF.

The rearrangement links TRBV19 to TRBJ1-3; 8 positions agree with TRBD1. The CDR3 spans 15 residues. With V trimmed by 4 bases and J by 3 bases, 5 bases remained unmatched. CDR1 and CDR2 (germline): LNHDA, SQIVND (reference sequence). DNA for the CDR3: TGTGCCAGTAGTAGGCCAGGGGGCATTGGAAACACCATATATTTT. This translates into CASSRPGGIGNTIYF. The whole variable domain, filled in from reference TRBV19 and TRBJ1-3, reads DGGITQSPKYLFRKEGQNVTLSCEQNLNHDAMYWYRQDPGQGLRLIYYSQIVNDFQKGDIAEGYSVSREKKESFPLTVTSAQKNPTAFYLCASSRPGGIGNTIYFGEGSWLTVV.

V gene TRBV6-1 combines with J gene TRBJ2-1; D gene uncertain. The germline V and J ends were trimmed by 6 bases and 5 bases, with 8 bases remaining between them. This CDR3 has 12 residues. In germline, CDR1 is MNHNS, CDR2 SASEGT. Here the CDR3 DNA reads TGTGCCAGCAGGGAGAGGAACAATGAGCAGTTCTTC. Translation: CASRERNNEQFF.

To note about this clone: The same CDR3 also results from other DNA sequences found in this sample. This chain connects TRBV10-3 to TRBJ1-5, with D possibly matching TRBD1 (6 bases). Trimming pared 2 bases from V and 4 bases from J, leaving 9 bases between. The CDR3 totals 14 residues. Germline V CDR1 and CDR2: ENHRY, SYGVKD. The CDR3 region is CAISEGGENQPQHF. The CDR3 DNA sequence: TGTGCCATCAGTGAGGGGGGCGAAAATCAGCCCCAGCATTTT.

This clone was counted only a few times. The chain couples TRBV2 to TRBJ1-2; tentative D call: TRBD1 (5 bases). The V and J ends lost 3 bases and 4 bases respectively, with 9 bases between them. The length of the CDR3 is 13 residues. Germline V lookup: CDR1 SNHLY, CDR2 FYNNEI. The CDR3 here is CASSDQGSYGYTF. The CDR3 DNA follows: TGTGCCAGCAGTGATCAGGGCTCCTATGGCTACACCTTC.

V and J are TRBV18 and TRBJ2-3; 7 positions match TRBD1. The germline gives CDR1 KGHSH, CDR2 LQKENI. The CDR3 length is 13 residues. Losses at the gene ends were 6 bases for V and 4 bases for J; bases not matched to a gene: 4. The CDR3: CASSPGQPDTQYF. The CDR3 region has the DNA TGTGCCAGCTCTCCGGGACAGCCAGATACGCAGTATTTT.

The rearrangement uses TRBV30 and TRBJ2-7; 11 bases align to TRBD1. The V segment lost 4 bases and the J segment 7 bases; nucleotides outside the gene matches: 18. The CDR3 loop spans 17 amino acids. The germline CDR1 and CDR2 sequences are GTSNPN and SVGIG (reference sequence). CDR3 bases: TGTGCCTGGAAATCTGGAAGACTGGGACAGGGGGTGAGTGAGCAGTACTTC. This gives the protein CAWKSGRLGQGVSEQYF.

This chain joins TRBV5-1 and TRBJ2-5; 7 positions agree with TRBD2. Germline V CDR1 and CDR2: SGHRS, YFSETQ. The CDR3 loop spans 15 amino acids. The V segment lost 4 bases and the J segment 5 bases; nucleotides outside the gene matches: 11. The CDR3: CASSKSGNKKETQYF. The CDR3 coding sequence is TGCGCCAGCAGCAAGAGCGGGAACAAGAAGGAGACCCAGTACTTC.

The chain employs TRBV7-3 and TRBJ2-3; 11 nucleotides align to TRBD1. Germline loops: CDR1 SGHTA, CDR2 FQGTGA. V dropped 4 bases and J dropped 4; count of bases not matched to a gene: 7. The CDR3 is made up of 16 amino acids. This CDR3 reads CASSSSGTGGADTQYF. DNA for the CDR3: TGTGCCAGCAGCTCGAGCGGGACAGGGGGTGCAGATACGCAGTATTTT.

The rearrangement links TRBV7-9 to TRBJ2-7, with 7 nucleotides matching TRBD2. After removal of 5 bases from V and 7 bases from J, the junction contained 5 bases not matched to a gene. This CDR3 region has 12 residues. CDR1 and CDR2 (germline): SEHNR, FQNEAQ (reference sequence). The CDR3 reads CASSRDYGEQYF. The CDR3 nucleotides read TGTGCCAGCAGCAGGGACTACGGAGAGCAGTACTTC. The whole variable domain, remainder taken from reference TRBV7-9 and TRBJ2-7, is DTGVSQNPRHKITKRGQNVTFRCDPISEHNRLYWYRQTLGQGPEFLTYFQNEAQLEKSRLLSDRFSAERPKGSFSTLEIQRTEQGDSAMYLCASSRDYGEQYFGPGTRLTVT.

The CDR3 DNA sequence: TGTGCCAGCAGTTTTCGGACAGGGGGTAATGGCTACACCTTC. Translating it yields CASSFRTGGNGYTF. The chain is built from TRBV27 and TRBJ1-2; 10 bases match TRBD1. Trimming at V came to 3 bases and at J to 6 bases, leaving 4 bases not matched to a gene. Germline loops: CDR1 MNHEY, CDR2 SMNVEV (reference sequence). The CDR3 length is 14 residues.

The J gene is TRBJ2-3, the V gene TRBV28; TRBD1 might be the D (6 bases). The CDR3 totals 15 residues. V was shortened by 6 bases and J by 0 bases, with 13 bases between the two germline ends. CDR1 is MDHEN and CDR2 is SYDVKM in the germline V gene. CDR3 loop: CASSRSGASTDTQYF. The DNA for the CDR3 is TGTGCCAGCAGCCGATCAGGGGCGAGCACAGATACGCAGTATTTT.

This clone has a count of ten or more. The V gene is TRBV5-4, the J gene TRBJ1-1; perhaps TRBD1 as D (6 bases). Germline V gene data show CDR1 as SGHNT and CDR2 as YYREEE (reference sequence). V was trimmed by 5 bases and J by 1 base, leaving 9 bases between them. The CDR3 has 13 residues. This chain's CDR3 is CASSKQGNTEAFF. The DNA of the CDR3 is TGTGCCAGCAGTAAACAGGGGAACACTGAAGCTTTCTTT.

This clone has at least ten counts. The chain joins TRBV27 to TRBJ1-1; TRBD1 matches at 7 bases. The CDR3 contains 13 residues. CDR1 and CDR2 from the germline V gene are MNHEY and SMNVEV (reference sequence). V was pared by 3 bases and J by 6 bases, with 4 bases of the junction left unmatched. This CDR3 reads CASSFGQGAEAFF. DNA for the CDR3: TGTGCCAGCAGTTTCGGGCAGGGGGCTGAAGCTTTCTTT.

This chain connects TRBV7-9 to TRBJ2-7; D may be TRBD1 (6 bases). There are 14 residues in the CDR3. Germline assignment: CDR1 SEHNR and CDR2 FQNEAQ (reference sequence). V lost 5 bases, J lost 3 bases, and 14 bases lay in between. The DNA for the CDR3 is TGTGCCAGCAGCAATCAGGGGAGCGGCTACGAGCAGTACTTC. Its translation is CASSNQGSGYEQYF.

V gene TRBV5-8 combines with J gene TRBJ1-3; weak D call: TRBD1 (5 bases). In germline, CDR1 is SGHTS, CDR2 YDEGEE. Trimming took off 2 bases at V and 4 bases at J, with 13 bases between the two ends. The CDR3 contains 15 residues. The CDR3 region has the DNA TGTGCCAGCAGCTTTTCAGGGCTCTCAGGAAACACCATATATTTT. Its protein is CASSFSGLSGNTIYF. The full variable domain, its missing parts supplied by reference TRBV5-8 and TRBJ1-3, is EAGVTQSPTHLIKTRGQQATLRCSPISGHTSVYWYQQALGLGLQFLLWYDEGEERNRGNFPPRFSGRQFPNYSSELNVNALELEDSALYLCASSFSGLSGNTIYFGEGSWLTVV.

The chain couples TRBV9 to TRBJ2-3; 12 bases fit TRBD2. J was trimmed by 2 bases and V by 3 bases; bases with no gene match: 10. The CDR3 sequence is 18 residues long. CDR1 SGDLS and CDR2 YYNGEE come from the germline V gene. The CDR3 is CASSATGGLAGLTDTQYF. CDR3 in DNA: TGTGCCAGCAGCGCGACAGGGGGACTAGCGGGCCTCACAGATACGCAGTATTTT.

This clone was counted at least ten times. The chain employs TRBV7-9 and TRBJ2-2, with 9 bases that match TRBD2. With 1 base clipped from V and 5 bases from J, the junction kept 11 bases outside the gene matches. Germline CDR1 SEHNR, CDR2 FQNEAQ (reference sequence). The CDR3 contains 18 residues. For the CDR3, the DNA is TGTGCCAGCAGCTTAGAGGTCTCGCGGGAGGGAAGGACCGGGGAGCTGTTTTTT. It specifies CASSLEVSREGRTGELFF. Using reference TRBV7-9 and TRBJ2-2 for the parts outside the CDR3, the full variable domain is DTGVSQNPRHKITKRGQNVTFRCDPISEHNRLYWYRQTLGQGPEFLTYFQNEAQLEKSRLLSDRFSAERPKGSFSTLEIQRTEQGDSAMYLCASSLEVSREGRTGELFFGEGSRLTVL.

The V gene is TRBV18, the J gene TRBJ2-7; TRBD1 might be the D (5 bases). The CDR3 consists of 16 residues. V was pared by 6 bases and J by 5 bases, with 23 bases between. Germline V CDR1 and CDR2: KGHSH, LQKENI. CDR3 residues: CASSFAQGFLEDEQYF. The CDR3 DNA is TGTGCCAGCTCTTTTGCTCAGGGATTTCTTGAGGACGAGCAGTACTTC. The variable domain in full, with the rest retrieved from reference TRBV18 and TRBJ2-7, is NAGVMQNPRHLVRRRGQEARLRCSPMKGHSHVYWYRQLPEEGLKFMVYLQKENIIDESGMPKERFSAEFPKEGPSILRIQQVVRGDSAAYFCASSFAQGFLEDEQYFGPGTRLTVT.

This chain connects TRBV7-6 to TRBJ2-7, with 10 bases aligning to TRBD1. The CDR3 runs 15 residues. With 3 bases clipped from V and 4 bases from J, the junction kept 6 bases outside the gene matches. In germline, CDR1 is SGHVS, CDR2 FNYEAQ. The CDR3 coding sequence is TGTGCCAGCAGCTTGGGACAGGGGCGTAGGTACGAGCAGTACTTC. It translates to CASSLGQGRRYEQYF.

The chain recombines TRBV30 with TRBJ1-1, with D perhaps matching TRBD1 (5 bases). The germline V and J ends were trimmed by 4 bases and 5 bases, with 11 bases remaining between them. Looked up from germline, CDR1 is GTSNPN and CDR2 is SVGIG (reference sequence). The CDR3 has 12 residues. CDR3 DNA: TGTGCCTGGATTAGGGGATGGACTGAAGCTTTCTTT. Translated, it gives CAWIRGWTEAFF.

This chain uses TRBV2 with TRBJ1-1; 8 bases line up with TRBD1. This CDR3 contains 13 residues. Germline V gives CDR1 SNHLY, CDR2 FYNNEI. The ends lost 11 bases at V and 6 bases at J; junction bases unmatched: 11. For the CDR3, the DNA is TGTGCCGGCATGGACAGGGATAACTCTGAAGCTTTCTTT. Protein product: CAGMDRDNSEAFF.